The 30 T cell receptor beta chains below all came from one sample that was sequenced in a study of blood T cell repertoires in COVID-19. Produced via immunoSEQ multiplex PCR; TCRdb's table is partial and in-frame only. The sample consists of 40,000 to 50,000 clones, about nine tenths of them appearing once. Material: peripheral blood. Receptors were obtained from a man aged 50 to 59 with active COVID-19.

The chain recombines TRBV7-2 with TRBJ2-3; no definite D call. Germline-derived CDR1 and CDR2 are SGHTA and FQGNSA. The CDR3 runs to 12 residues. V was clipped by 5 bases and J by 10 bases, with 13 bases between them. For the CDR3, the DNA is TGTGCCAGCAGCCCAACTAAGAGTCCGCAGTATTTT. Translating it yields CASSPTKSPQYF.

The chain carries TRBV9 and TRBJ1-3; D perhaps matches TRBD1 (5 bases). Trimming cost V 3 bases and J 0 bases, with 10 bases left between them. Looked up from germline, CDR1 is SGDLS and CDR2 is YYNGEE. This CDR3 has 15 residues. The CDR3 sequence: CASSARGSSGNTIYF. CDR3 coding DNA: TGTGCCAGCAGCGCAAGGGGCAGCTCTGGAAACACCATATATTTT.

The rearrangement links TRBV11-3 to TRBJ2-1, with D perhaps TRBD2 (5 bases). Germline V gives CDR1 SGHNT, CDR2 YENEEA. The length of the CDR3 is 14 residues. Between the trimmed V and J ends, which lost 5 bases and 3 bases, there was a span of 11 bases. CDR3 region: CASSQRGFYNEQFF. The CDR3 coding sequence is TGTGCCAGCAGCCAAAGAGGGTTCTACAATGAGCAGTTCTTC.

The rearrangement links TRBV4-1 to TRBJ2-2; tentative D call: TRBD1 (6 bases). From germline, CDR1 is MGHRA and CDR2 YSYEKL. Deletions cut 5 bases from V and 2 bases from J, with 15 bases between. The CDR3 is 16 residues long. The CDR3 DNA reads as TGCGCCAGCAGCAGATTTGGGGACACAAACACCGGGGAGCTGTTTTTT. This codes for CASSRFGDTNTGELFF.

This chain connects TRBV19 to TRBJ2-3, with 8 bases aligning to TRBD2. This CDR3 region has 15 residues. The germline V gene encodes CDR1 LNHDA and CDR2 SQIVND (reference sequence). V lost 4 bases and J lost 2; bases outside the gene matches: 5. CDR3 DNA sequence: TGTGCCAGTAGTAGCACAGCGGGAGTCACAGATACGCAGTATTTT. This gives the protein CASSSTAGVTDTQYF.

There are a few counts of this clone. As DNA, the CDR3 is TGTGCCGCCGGACGACAGGGAGGAGGTTCACCCCTCCACTTT. Protein product: CAAGRQGGGSPLHF. The V and J genes are TRBV3-1 (or the pseudogene TRBV3-2) and TRBJ1-6; TRBD1 agrees at 7 bases. The CDR3 spans 14 residues. Trimming took 11 bases from V and 9 from J; bases not matched to a gene: 13. The germline V gene has CDR1 LGHDT and CDR2 YNNKEL (reference sequence).

The V gene is TRBV6-1, the J gene TRBJ2-7; D might be TRBD1 (5 bases). This CDR3 spans 15 amino acids. Trimming took off 3 bases at V and 2 bases at J, with 14 bases between the two ends. The germline CDR1 and CDR2 sequences are MNHNS and SASEGT. The CDR3 coding sequence is TGTGCCAGCAGTGAGTCCCCGGACAACACCTACGAGCAGTACTTC. Translating it yields CASSESPDNTYEQYF.

This chain joins TRBV3-1 (or the pseudogene TRBV3-2) and TRBJ2-1; D might be TRBD2 (5 bases). Trimming removed 1 base at V and 8 bases at J, with 18 bases between. Germline CDR1 LGHDT, CDR2 YNNKEL (reference sequence). The CDR3 covers 16 residues. The CDR3 nucleotides read TGTGCCAGCAGCCAAGCGGAGGCTAGTTTTGTCTATGAGCAGTTCTTC. Its translation is CASSQAEASFVYEQFF.

The chain has TRBV10-3 and TRBJ2-7, with D possibly matching TRBD1 (5 bases). The CDR3 extends over 15 amino acids. Germline assignment: CDR1 ENHRY and CDR2 SYGVKD. V lost 2 bases to trimming and J lost 0 bases, with 11 bases between them. CDR3 bases: TGTGCCATCAGTGAGGGGGTAGGGGCCTCCTACGAGCAGTACTTC. It yields the protein CAISEGVGASYEQYF.

This chain uses TRBV28 with TRBJ2-1, with 8 bases aligning to TRBD2. Germline V lookup: CDR1 MDHEN, CDR2 SYDVKM. CDR3 length: 14 amino acids. V shed 10 bases and J 4 bases; nucleotides not matched to a gene: 9. CDR3 DNA: TGTGCCACCCTAGCGGGCTGGGCGTACAATGAGCAGTTCTTC. Translation gives CATLAGWAYNEQFF. Supplemented by reference TRBV28 and TRBJ2-1, the full variable domain reads DVKVTQSSRYLVKRTGEKVFLECVQDMDHENMFWYRQDPGLGLRLIYFSYDVKMKEKGDIPEGYSVSREKKERFSLILESASTNQTSMYLCATLAGWAYNEQFFGPGTRLTVL.

The rearrangement links TRBV18 to TRBJ2-5; D not certain. Trimming pared 6 bases from V and 6 bases from J, leaving 14 bases between. The CDR3 contains 13 residues. Germline lookup yields CDR1 KGHSH and CDR2 LQKENI. CDR3 amino acids: CASSPGRSQTQYF. CDR3 sequence (DNA): TGTGCCAGCTCCCCCGGCAGGTCACAGACCCAGTACTTC.

The chain uses TRBV5-1 and TRBJ2-2, with 11 bases matching TRBD2. CDR1 SGHRS and CDR2 YFSETQ come from the germline V gene. The CDR3 is 15 residues long. With V trimmed by 1 base and J by 8 bases, 4 bases remained unmatched. The CDR3 loop is CASSLITSGSGELFF. CDR3 bases: TGCGCCAGCAGCTTGATCACTAGCGGGAGTGGGGAGCTGTTTTTT.

The rearrangement links TRBV7-8 to TRBJ1-5, with 7 bases aligning to TRBD1. The CDR3 contains 14 residues. Germline loops: CDR1 SGHVS, CDR2 FQNEAQ. The J segment lost 5 bases and the V segment lost 3 bases, leaving 4 bases of the junction unmatched. CDR3 residues: CASSLGQQHQPQHF. The CDR3 nucleotides read TGTGCCAGCAGCTTGGGACAGCAGCATCAGCCCCAGCATTTT.

The chain has TRBV21-1 and TRBJ2-1; TRBD2 reflects the table's D call only, with no check against the DNA. TRBV21-1 is marked as a pseudogene. The CDR3 has 17 amino acids. DNA for the CDR3: TGTGCCAGCAGCACAAATGGTCCTTTACTAGCGGGAAATGAGCAGTTCTTC. This gives the protein CASSTNGPLLAGNEQFF.

The CDR3 nucleotides are TGTGCCAGCAGTCGAAATGGACAGTGGCTTAGCTACACCTTC. Translated: CASSRNGQWLSYTF. The V call is TRBV6-5, the J call TRBJ1-2, with a tentative D call TRBD1 (6 bases). Trimming left V 5 bases short and J 9 bases short, with 19 bases between. The CDR3 is made up of 14 amino acids. CDR1 is MNHEY and CDR2 is SVGAGI in the germline V gene.

J is TRBJ2-2 and V is TRBV10-3; D is perhaps TRBD1 (6 bases). Germline assignment: CDR1 ENHRY and CDR2 SYGVKD. V was shortened by 2 bases and J by 9 bases, with 7 bases between the two germline ends. The CDR3 totals 12 residues. CDR3 nucleotide sequence: TGTGCCATCAGTGAGCAGGGGTGGGAGCTGTTTTTT. It is translated as CAISEQGWELFF.

This clone was counted once. The chain employs TRBV27 and TRBJ2-7, with 11 nucleotides matching TRBD1. The germline CDR1 and CDR2 sequences are MNHEY and SMNVEV (reference sequence). The CDR3 covers 15 residues. J gave up 4 bases and V 5 bases, and 7 bases lay outside the gene matches. CDR3 nucleotides: TGTGCCAGCAGTCCTGGACAGGGGGCATTTTACGAGCAGTACTTC. This codes for CASSPGQGAFYEQYF.

This chain connects TRBV6-5 to TRBJ1-2, with D possibly TRBD1 on 6 matching bases. In germline, CDR1 is MNHEY, CDR2 SVGAGI. Trimming stripped 2 bases from V and 2 bases from J, with 6 bases between. This CDR3 has 13 amino acids. The DNA of the CDR3 is TGTGCCAGCAGTTACACAGGGAACTATGGCTACACCTTC. This gives the protein CASSYTGNYGYTF.

The chain links TRBV5-1 to TRBJ1-1; D is possibly TRBD1 (6 bases). V lost 2 bases to trimming and J lost 2 bases, with 22 bases between them. The CDR3 runs 18 residues. Germline V lookup: CDR1 SGHRS, CDR2 YFSETQ. The CDR3 is CASSLHPGQGPVNTEAFF. CDR3 nucleotide sequence: TGCGCCAGCAGCTTACATCCGGGACAAGGTCCGGTAAACACTGAAGCTTTCTTT.

The genes are TRBV9 and TRBJ1-4, with a possible D match to TRBD1 (6 bases). Germline CDR1 and CDR2: SGDLS and YYNGEE. The CDR3 contains 14 residues. V was shortened by 4 bases and J by 8 bases, with 15 bases between the two germline ends. The CDR3 spells CASSPRTASEKLFF. The DNA of the CDR3 is TGTGCCAGCAGCCCCCGGACAGCTTCGGAAAAACTGTTTTTT.

The chain has TRBV9 and TRBJ2-7; 7 nucleotides align to TRBD2. The length of the CDR3 is 14 residues. The J segment lost 3 bases and the V segment lost 0 bases, leaving 3 bases of the junction unmatched. Germline CDR1 and CDR2: SGDLS and YYNGEE. CDR3 sequence (DNA): TGTGCCAGCAGCGTAGGGCCGGGGGGCTACGAGCAGTACTTC. Translation gives CASSVGPGGYEQYF.

The rearrangement uses TRBV2 and TRBJ2-2; weak D call: TRBD2 (6 bases). This CDR3 has 15 amino acids. Per the germline V gene, CDR1 is SNHLY and CDR2 is FYNNEI. Trimming stripped 7 bases from V and 5 bases from J, with 17 bases between. CDR3 DNA: TGTGCCAGCAAAGGGAGAGCGGGTGGTACCGGGGAGCTGTTTTTT. This translates into CASKGRAGGTGELFF.

CDR3 DNA: TGTGCCAGCAGCCATCAGGGTACTGAAGCTTTCTTT. It specifies CASSHQGTEAFF. V is TRBV3-1 (or the pseudogene TRBV3-2) and J is TRBJ1-1; D might be TRBD1 (5 bases). V lost 3 bases and J 5 bases, leaving 7 bases between the germline ends. Germline V gene sequence: CDR1 LGHDT, CDR2 YNNKEL (reference sequence). This CDR3 is built from 12 residues.

The V and J genes are TRBV29-1 and TRBJ2-5; TRBD2 matches at 8 bases. CDR1 is SQVTM, CDR2 ANQGSEA, per germline. After removal of 2 bases from V and 0 bases from J, the junction contained 8 bases not matched to a gene. The CDR3 has 16 residues. The CDR3 sequence is CSVEKTSGMYQETQYF. The DNA of the CDR3 is TGCAGCGTTGAAAAAACTAGCGGAATGTACCAAGAGACCCAGTACTTC.

The chain uses TRBV7-9 and TRBJ1-2; 7 bases are a match to TRBD1. Germline CDR1 is SEHNR and CDR2 is FQNEAQ (reference sequence). Trimming cost V 2 bases and J 3 bases; bases outside gene matches: 6. This CDR3 comprises 15 residues. CDR3 coding DNA: TGTGCCAGCAGCTTACTAGGGACAGACGACTATGGCTACACCTTC. Residues: CASSLLGTDDYGYTF.

This clone was recorded only once. The chain uses TRBV5-1 and TRBJ2-3, with 13 bases that match TRBD2. The CDR3 has 18 amino acids. J lost 0 bases, V lost 4 bases, and 8 bases had no gene match. CDR1 is SGHRS, CDR2 YFSETQ, per germline. The CDR3 spells CASSAVPGLAGSTDTQYF. The CDR3 DNA follows: TGCGCCAGCAGCGCAGTTCCGGGACTAGCGGGAAGCACAGATACGCAGTATTTT.

The V and J genes are TRBV13 and TRBJ2-5; D uncertain. Trimming took 4 bases from V and 2 from J, leaving 14 bases between them. CDR1 PRHDT and CDR2 FYEKMQ come from the germline V gene (reference sequence). CDR3 length: 15 amino acids. In nucleotides, the CDR3 is TGTGCCAGCAGCTCCAAAACCTGGCGGCAAGAGACCCAGTACTTC. Translated: CASSSKTWRQETQYF. The variable domain in full, with the rest retrieved from reference TRBV13 and TRBJ2-5, is AAGVIQSPRHLIKEKRETATLKCYPIPRHDTVYWYQQGPGQDPQFLISFYEKMQSDKGSIPDRFSAQQFSDYHSELNMSSLELGDSALYFCASSSKTWRQETQYFGPGTRLLVL.

The CDR3, as DNA: TGTGCCAGCAGCCCGGACAGGGCCGGGGAGCTGTTTTTT. The encoded protein is CASSPDRAGELFF. The J gene is TRBJ2-2, the V gene TRBV7-3; TRBD1 matches at 8 bases. Germline V gives CDR1 SGHTA, CDR2 FQGTGA. This CDR3 has 13 amino acids. J was trimmed by 6 bases and V by 5 bases; bases with no gene match: 2.

The chain is built from TRBV28 and TRBJ2-7; D perhaps matches TRBD2 (5 bases). The CDR3 extends over 12 amino acids. CDR1 and CDR2 (germline): MDHEN, SYDVKM. Trimming left V 6 bases short and J 2 bases short, with 8 bases between. CDR3 region: CASRTGAYEQYF. As DNA, the CDR3 is TGTGCCAGCAGGACCGGGGCCTACGAGCAGTACTTC.

V gene TRBV19 combines with J gene TRBJ2-7, with TRBD1 matching over 11 bases. The trim removed 3 bases at V and 4 bases at J, leaving 2 bases unmatched. Germline V CDR1 and CDR2: LNHDA, SQIVND (reference sequence). This CDR3 has 14 residues. The CDR3 nucleotides read TGTGCCAGTAGTATTGGACAGGGGGCTTACGAGCAGTACTTC. It encodes CASSIGQGAYEQYF.